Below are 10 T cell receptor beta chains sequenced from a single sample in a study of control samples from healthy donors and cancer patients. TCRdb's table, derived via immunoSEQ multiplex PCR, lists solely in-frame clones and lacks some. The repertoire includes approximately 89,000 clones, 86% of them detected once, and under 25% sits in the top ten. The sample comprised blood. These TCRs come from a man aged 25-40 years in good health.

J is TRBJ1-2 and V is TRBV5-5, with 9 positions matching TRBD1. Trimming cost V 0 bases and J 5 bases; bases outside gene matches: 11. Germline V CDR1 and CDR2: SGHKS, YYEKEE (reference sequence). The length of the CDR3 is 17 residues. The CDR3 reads CASSLADGGTGRYGYTF. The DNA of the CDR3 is TGTGCCAGCAGCTTGGCCGACGGGGGGACAGGGCGGTATGGCTACACCTTC.

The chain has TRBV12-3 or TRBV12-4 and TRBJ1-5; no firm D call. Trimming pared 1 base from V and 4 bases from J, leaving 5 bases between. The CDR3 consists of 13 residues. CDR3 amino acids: CASSLGENQPQHF. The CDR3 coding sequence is TGTGCCAGCAGTTTAGGGGAAAATCAGCCCCAGCATTTT.

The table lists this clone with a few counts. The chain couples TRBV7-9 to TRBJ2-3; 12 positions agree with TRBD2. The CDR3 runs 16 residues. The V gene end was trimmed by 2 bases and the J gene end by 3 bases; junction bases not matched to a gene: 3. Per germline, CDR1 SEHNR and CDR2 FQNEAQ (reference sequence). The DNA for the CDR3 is TGTGCCAGCAGCTTAAGAACTAGCGGGGGGACAGATACGCAGTATTTT. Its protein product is CASSLRTSGGTDTQYF.

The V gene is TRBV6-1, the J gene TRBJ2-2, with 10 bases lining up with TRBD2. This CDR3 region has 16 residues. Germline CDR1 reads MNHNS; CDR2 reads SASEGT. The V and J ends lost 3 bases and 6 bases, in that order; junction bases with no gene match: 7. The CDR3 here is CASSDRLAGDPGELFF. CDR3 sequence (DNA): TGTGCCAGCAGTGACAGACTAGCGGGTGACCCCGGGGAGCTGTTTTTT.

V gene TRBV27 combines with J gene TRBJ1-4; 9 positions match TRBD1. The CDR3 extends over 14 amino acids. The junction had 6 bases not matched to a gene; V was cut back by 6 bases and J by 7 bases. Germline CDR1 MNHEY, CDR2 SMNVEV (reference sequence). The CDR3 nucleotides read TGTGCCAGCAGGAGCGGACAGGGGAGTGAAAAACTGTTTTTT. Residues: CASRSGQGSEKLFF. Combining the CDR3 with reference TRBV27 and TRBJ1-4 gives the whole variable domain EAQVTQNPRYLITVTGKKLTVTCSQNMNHEYMSWYRQDPGLGLRQIYYSMNVEVTDKGDVPEGYKVSRKEKRNFPLILESPSPNQTSLYFCASRSGQGSEKLFFGSGTQLSVL.

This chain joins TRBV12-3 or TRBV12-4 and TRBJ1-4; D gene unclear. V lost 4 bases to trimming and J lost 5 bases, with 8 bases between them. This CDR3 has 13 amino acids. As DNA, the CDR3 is TGTGCCAGCAGTTCCAACTTGAATGAAAAACTGTTTTTT. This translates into CASSSNLNEKLFF.

The CDR3 protein is CASSPQFQSSTDTQYF. In DNA, the CDR3 is TGTGCCAGCTCACCACAATTTCAGTCTAGCACAGATACGCAGTATTTT. This chain uses TRBV18 with TRBJ2-3, with unresolved D. Germline-derived CDR1 and CDR2 are KGHSH and LQKENI. The CDR3 runs 16 residues. V gave up 1 base and J gave up 0 bases, with 11 bases separating them. Using reference TRBV18 and TRBJ2-3 for the parts outside the CDR3, the full variable domain is NAGVMQNPRHLVRRRGQEARLRCSPMKGHSHVYWYRQLPEEGLKFMVYLQKENIIDESGMPKERFSAEFPKEGPSILRIQQVVRGDSAAYFCASSPQFQSSTDTQYFGPGTRLTVL.

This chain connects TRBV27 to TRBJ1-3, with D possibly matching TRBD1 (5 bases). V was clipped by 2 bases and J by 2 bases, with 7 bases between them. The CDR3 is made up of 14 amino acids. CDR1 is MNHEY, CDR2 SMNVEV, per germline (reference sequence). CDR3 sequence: CASSLGGAGNTIYF. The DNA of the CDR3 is TGTGCCAGCAGTTTAGGGGGGGCTGGAAACACCATATATTTT.

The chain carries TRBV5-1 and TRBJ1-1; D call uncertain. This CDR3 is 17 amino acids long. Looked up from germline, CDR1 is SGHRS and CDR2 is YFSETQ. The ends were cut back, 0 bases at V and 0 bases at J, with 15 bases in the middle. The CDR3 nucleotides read TGCGCCAGCAGCTTGGCCTCATCCAGACGGGTGAACACTGAAGCTTTCTTT. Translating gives CASSLASSRRVNTEAFF.

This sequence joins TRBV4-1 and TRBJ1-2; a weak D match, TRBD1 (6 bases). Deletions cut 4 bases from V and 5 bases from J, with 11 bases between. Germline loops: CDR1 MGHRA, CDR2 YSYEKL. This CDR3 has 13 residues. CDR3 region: CASSRTASYGYTF. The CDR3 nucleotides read TGCGCCAGCAGCCGGACAGCCAGTTATGGCTACACCTTC.